These T cell receptor beta chains were read from a single sample in a study of vaccination effects on CD4 cells after COVID-19. The protocol was immunoSEQ multiplex PCR, while the TCRdb copy is restricted to in-frame clones and leaves out a portion. This sample has roughly 51,000 clones, with around 80% found just once. No antigen has been identified for these receptors. Sequenced material: CD4+ T cells from PBMCs cultured without peptide, taken after COVID-19 vaccination. The receptors originated from a human donor who had a prior SARS-CoV-2 infection. Both conserved end residues are part of each CDR3. The D gene is left open where the match is weak. The size field is filled for only some rows; it gives once, few, many or a size class.

j_call: TRBJ2-2
v_call: TRBV5-6
d_call: -
clone_size: -
cdr3_nt: TGTGCCAGCAGCTACCGAAGGGGACGTAACACCGGGGAGCTGTTTTTT
cdr3_aa: CASSYRRGRNTGELFF

j_call: TRBJ1-2
v_call: TRBV4-2
d_call: -
clone_size: -
cdr3_nt: TGTGCCAGCAGCCCCGGGACCAAGGATGGCTACACCTTC
cdr3_aa: CASSPGTKDGYTF

j_call: TRBJ2-7
v_call: TRBV10-3
d_call: -
clone_size: -
cdr3_nt: TGTGCCATCAGTGACTTGCGGGGCCGCTCCTACGAGCAGTACTTC
cdr3_aa: CAISDLRGRSYEQYF

j_call: TRBJ1-2
v_call: TRBV3-1/TRBV3-2
d_call: -
clone_size: few
cdr3_nt: TGTGCCAGCAGGAGTTCCGGGACACGAAACTATGGCTACACCTTC
cdr3_aa: CASRSSGTRNYGYTF

j_call: TRBJ2-1
v_call: TRBV7-9
d_call: -
clone_size: -
cdr3_nt: TGTGCCAGCAGCCCCTTCACGGCAGACATACCCAATGAGCAGTTCTTC
cdr3_aa: CASSPFTADIPNEQFF

j_call: TRBJ1-1
v_call: TRBV5-4
d_call: TRBD1
clone_size: -
cdr3_nt: TGTGCCAGCAGCCCAGGGACAGGGGAGACTGAAGCTTTCTTT
cdr3_aa: CASSPGTGETEAFF

j_call: TRBJ2-7
v_call: TRBV27
d_call: -
clone_size: -
cdr3_nt: TGTGCCAGCAGACCCGGGAACAACTACGAGCAGTACTTC
cdr3_aa: CASRPGNNYEQYF

j_call: TRBJ2-7
v_call: TRBV5-6
d_call: -
clone_size: -
cdr3_nt: TGTGCCAGCAGCACCACGAGTCCGTACAGTTTACAGTACTTC
cdr3_aa: CASSTTSPYSLQYF

j_call: TRBJ2-7
v_call: TRBV7-8
d_call: -
clone_size: -
cdr3_nt: TGTGCCAGCAGCTTAGAGTGGCAGTACTACGAGCAGTACTTC
cdr3_aa: CASSLEWQYYEQYF

j_call: TRBJ2-1
v_call: TRBV3-1/TRBV3-2
d_call: -
clone_size: -
cdr3_nt: TGTGCCAGCAGCCAAGGGCATAGCGATGAGCAGTTCTTC
cdr3_aa: CASSQGHSDEQFF

j_call: TRBJ2-7
v_call: TRBV11-2
d_call: TRBD1
clone_size: -
cdr3_nt: TGTGCCAGCAGCCCGGGACAGGATCACTACGAGCAGTACTTC
cdr3_aa: CASSPGQDHYEQYF

j_call: TRBJ1-2
v_call: TRBV6-5
d_call: -
clone_size: -
cdr3_nt: TGTGCCAGCAGTTTTACAGGTGGCTATGGCTACACCTTC
cdr3_aa: CASSFTGGYGYTF

j_call: TRBJ2-2
v_call: TRBV9
d_call: TRBD2
clone_size: -
cdr3_nt: TGTGCCAGCAGCGTAGCTTTAGCGGGGCTCTCCGGGGAGCTGTTTTTT
cdr3_aa: CASSVALAGLSGELFF

j_call: TRBJ2-7
v_call: TRBV6-6
d_call: -
clone_size: few
cdr3_nt: TGTGCCAGCAGTGATGAGACTAGGCACGAGCAGTACTTC
cdr3_aa: CASSDETRHEQYF

j_call: TRBJ1-5
v_call: TRBV19
d_call: -
clone_size: -
cdr3_nt: TGTGCCAGTATGCACCGGAGGGAGTTCAATCAGCCCCAGCATTTT
cdr3_aa: CASMHRREFNQPQHF

j_call: TRBJ2-2
v_call: TRBV5-1
d_call: TRBD1
clone_size: -
cdr3_nt: TGCGCCAGCAGCTTGGCCTACAGGGGAAACGGGGAGCTGTTTTTT
cdr3_aa: CASSLAYRGNGELFF

j_call: TRBJ2-7
v_call: TRBV18
d_call: -
clone_size: -
cdr3_nt: TGTGCCAGCTCACCACCAGCACGGGCCTCCTACGAGCAGTACTTC
cdr3_aa: CASSPPARASYEQYF

j_call: TRBJ1-5
v_call: TRBV6-1
d_call: -
clone_size: once
cdr3_nt: TGTGCCAGCAGTGAACAGGCCGACAATCAGCCCCAGCATTTT
cdr3_aa: CASSEQADNQPQHF

j_call: TRBJ1-4
v_call: TRBV7-9
d_call: TRBD1
clone_size: -
cdr3_nt: TGTGCCAGCAGCTCACAGGGGGGTGGGGAAAAACTGTTTTTT
cdr3_aa: CASSSQGGGEKLFF

j_call: TRBJ2-3
v_call: TRBV6-1
d_call: -
clone_size: -
cdr3_nt: TGTGCCAGCAGTGATCTAAGGACCGCAGATACGCAGTATTTT
cdr3_aa: CASSDLRTADTQYF

j_call: TRBJ2-7
v_call: TRBV12-5
d_call: -
clone_size: -
cdr3_nt: TGTGCTAGTGGTTTTGTGTTTCCGGGAGTCGAGCAGTACTTC
cdr3_aa: CASGFVFPGVEQYF

j_call: TRBJ2-3
v_call: TRBV7-2
d_call: -
clone_size: -
cdr3_nt: TGTGCCAGCACCGGCACAGGGAGCTACACAGATACGCAGTATTTT
cdr3_aa: CASTGTGSYTDTQYF

j_call: TRBJ2-2
v_call: TRBV9
d_call: -
clone_size: -
cdr3_nt: TGTGCCAGCAGCTGGGGCCAGGTGAACACCGGGGAGCTGTTTTTT
cdr3_aa: CASSWGQVNTGELFF

j_call: TRBJ2-2
v_call: TRBV5-1
d_call: -
clone_size: -
cdr3_nt: TGCGCCAGCAGCCAGTACACAGAGTCGAACACCGGGGAGCTGTTTTTT
cdr3_aa: CASSQYTESNTGELFF

j_call: TRBJ1-6
v_call: TRBV28
d_call: -
clone_size: -
cdr3_nt: TGTGCCAGCACCCCAGCCGGACAAAGGGCGGGACCCCTCCACTTT
cdr3_aa: CASTPAGQRAGPLHF

j_call: TRBJ2-5
v_call: TRBV7-2
d_call: TRBD1
clone_size: once
cdr3_nt: TGTGCCAGCAGCTCCGGGACAGGGCGCTCACAAGAGACCCAGTACTTC
cdr3_aa: CASSSGTGRSQETQYF

j_call: TRBJ2-3
v_call: TRBV29-1
d_call: TRBD1
clone_size: -
cdr3_nt: TGCAGCGTTGTAACAGGGGACGGCACAGATACGCAGTATTTT
cdr3_aa: CSVVTGDGTDTQYF

j_call: TRBJ2-2
v_call: TRBV7-8
d_call: -
clone_size: few
cdr3_nt: TGTGCCAGCAGCCAAAAGCGGGGCCCTGTGACAGGGATTGGTCGCGGGGAGCTGTTTTTT
cdr3_aa: CASSQKRGPVTGIGRGELFF

j_call: TRBJ2-3
v_call: TRBV2
d_call: -
clone_size: -
cdr3_nt: TGTGCCAGCAGTGCCGTAGGACAGGGAGGGGATACGCAGTATTTT
cdr3_aa: CASSAVGQGGDTQYF